This T cell receptor (beta chain) derives from a study of shared clonotypes between healthy human individuals (dated by TCRdb to the early 2020s). As for the study more broadly: A couple of women and a few men aged 18 to 49 years were included in the cohort. For each donor, CD4 naive and CD4 memory were each run on three plates, CD8 naive on two plates, and CD8 memory on one plate. The study deeply sequenced blood TCR repertoires of 5 or 6 healthy adults to estimate repertoire size and the extent of clonotype sharing between individuals. To increase sequencing depth and limit assay-specific biases, TCR repertoire library preparation and sequencing were carried out by different laboratories using diverse techniques. Each donor's leukapheresis produced roughly between roughly 0.94 and 9.5 billion PBMCs. Broad study findings and their caveats: Sharing across four donors was observed for about 4.8% of naive CD4, about 4% of naive CD8, over 2% of memory CD4, and roughly 0.4% of memory CD8 clonotypes. Rarefaction of sorted-subset datasets indicated incomplete sequencing despite the large sequencing depth. Compared with non-shared clonotypes, clonotypes shared by all four sorted-subset donors had higher generation probabilities. Estimated clonotype richness was generally larger for naive than for memory subsets. Pairwise subsampling led to the expectation that sequencing depth would affect the degree of clonotype sharing among donors. Only blood was sampled, and tissue TCR repertoires likely differ from those in blood. Because the study included only a small number of donors, the genetic and exposure-history diversity represented was limited.

The donors were healthy, HIV-negative adults with no recently reported acute infections or vaccinations. Every donor was a Caucasian adult living in Nashville, Tennessee, USA. CD4+ T cells were enriched through magnetic negative selection, after which naive cells were positively selected on CD45RA and the remaining negative fraction served as the memory subset. Blood was collected by leukapheresis, and PBMCs were isolated by Ficoll-Histopaque density gradient centrifugation and then cryopreserved in liquid nitrogen vapor phase. Analytical flow cytometry was used to check the purity and quantity of every magnetically sorted T cell population. Genomic DNA was isolated from each sorted fraction and quantified by UV absorbance on a Nanodrop 2000c. Concerning this clone itself: The target of this receptor is not known. No base quality information exists; no much larger clone differs at one position. The sample carries other DNA sequences with the same CDR3.

Using the deep immunoSEQ assay, multiplex PCR amplified TCR CDR3 regions from genomic DNA. Extracted genomic DNA from each cell subset was distributed evenly across all wells of several immunoSEQ 96-well plates, and each plate was treated as a replicate. Each replicate PCR for sorted subsets received roughly 200 ng genomic DNA, equal to roughly 30,000 T cell genomes. The purified libraries were quantified using a Qubit 3.0 fluorometer, sized with a Bioanalyzer 2100, and then quantified again using the KAPA Library Quantification kit. A separate single-read 150-cycle Illumina NextSeq 550 flow cell was used to sequence each immunoSEQ 96-well plate. Turning to the authors' computational methods: The immunoSEQ output contained only junctional sequences without quality scores, so filtering could not match that applied to full-length reads. Sequences were annotated with PyIR, a Python wrapper for IgBLAST v1.9, and V/J genes and CDR3 were assigned using IMGT germline references. Reads were removed for weak V/J assignments (E-value above 1e-6), missing CDR3, stop codons, out-of-frame junctions, or ambiguous translated residues. V3J clonotypes were defined as sequences sharing the same inferred V gene, J gene, and CDR3 amino acid sequence. To compute the percentage overlap between repertoires, the number of shared unique clonotypes was divided by the size of the smaller repertoire. RTK rarefaction, the Chao1 estimator, and Recon v2.1 estimates of unobserved clonotypes were used to assess repertoire richness. Generation probabilities were computed with OLGA for all TCRbeta clonotypes obtained by the gDNA method from several donors. The table comes from immuneACCESS by way of TCRdb, which keeps in-frame sequences with V and J called. Part of the clones is missing from these tables; in studies checked, under half for an unresolved V gene and the rest for unknown reasons. V, J and clone size are taken as reported in that table, and D and trimming were inferred from the DNA itself. The sample table shows roughly 760,000 clones, and around two thirds are seen once. Under 2% of the sample lies in the top ten.

Deletion took 3 bases off V and 5 bases off J, with a span of 4 bases between the germline ends. CDR1 and CDR2, per the germline V gene, are SGHDN and FVKESK. CDR3 length: 11 amino acids, cysteine to phenylalanine. The retained sequence is limited to the CDR3, 33 bases, with the frame set at the first base. The sequencing input was memory CD4+ T cells sorted from blood. According to the study, the label for this sample's cell subset or site signals: CD45RA-negative fraction. This sequence originates from a woman between 25 and 40 years old in good health. Here the chain combines TRBV14 and TRBJ2-5; the D segment cannot be called with confidence. In nucleotide form, the sequence is TGTGCCAGCAGCCAGACCGAGACCCAGTACTTC. This gives the protein CASSQTETQYF.